The 11 T cell receptor beta chains listed next were all sequenced from one sample in a study of molecular identifiers for immune sequencing clone quantification. One entry per CDR3 protein results from TCRdb running MiXCR on the PCR reads. The sample consists of about 100,000 distinct CDR3 sequences, around a third of them appearing once. Sample: naive CD8+ T cells from blood, with Jurkat cell RNA spiked in. Subset of the sample: FACS-sorted CD8+CD4-CCR7+CD45RA+ naive T cells. The receptor set was obtained from a human donor in good health. Some libraries in this study had Jurkat cell RNA spiked in.

About this clonotype itself: The junction and the germline gene differ at one end; a read error may be behind it. CDR3 in amino acids: CSARQAGGPSYEQDF. CDR3 DNA: TGCAGTGCTCGGCAAGCGGGAGGCCCCTCCTACGAGCAGGACTTC. This rearrangement joins TRBV20-1 to TRBJ2-7, with TRBD2 matching over 9 bases. This CDR3 has 15 residues. The V gene's germline CDR1 is DFQATT and CDR2 SNEGSKA (reference sequence).

This clonotype was observed a few times. This chain links TRBV28 with TRBJ2-7; TRBD1 matches at 7 bases. The J segment lost 2 bases and the V segment lost 7 bases, leaving 8 bases of the junction unmatched. The germline V gene has CDR1 MDHEN and CDR2 SYDVKM. CDR3 length: 14 amino acids. The CDR3 region has the DNA TGTGCCAGCAAAAGCCTGGGACAGACCTACGAGCAGTACTTC. Its translation: CASKSLGQTYEQYF.

The gene calls are TRBV7-9 and TRBJ2-3; 13 nucleotides align to TRBD2. Germline V CDR1 and CDR2: SEHNR, FQNEAQ (reference sequence). CDR3 length: 19 amino acids. Unmatched junction bases numbered 10, after V lost 1 base and J lost 3 bases. The CDR3, as DNA: TGTGCCAGCAGCTTAGTTTATCGGACTAGCGGGAGAAAGACAGATACGCAGTATTTT. As protein: CASSLVYRTSGRKTDTQYF.

This clonotype was counted many times. V and J are TRBV9 and TRBJ2-7, with D possibly being TRBD1 (5 bases). CDR1 and CDR2 (germline): SGDLS, YYNGEE. With 2 bases removed from V and 2 bases from J, the gap between germline ends came to 8 bases. CDR3 length equals 13 residues. The CDR3 here is CASSVDSTYEQYF. CDR3 in DNA: TGTGCCAGCAGCGTCGACAGCACCTACGAGCAGTACTTC.

The J gene is TRBJ1-1, the V gene TRBV11-2, with unresolved D. Germline V lookup: CDR1 SGHAT, CDR2 FQNNGV. V lost 6 bases, J lost 0 bases, and 17 bases lay in between. The CDR3 is made up of 16 amino acids. CDR3 in DNA: TGTGCCAGCAGACGTACGGCCCAGCGCATGAACACTGAAGCTTTCTTT. The encoded protein is CASRRTAQRMNTEAFF.

About this clonotype: Its ends do not fully match the called genes, so a read error is possible. The CDR3 DNA sequence: TGTGCCAGCAGTTACTCGATCCCACAAGAGCCCCAGTACTTC. Protein sequence: CASSYSIPQEPQYF. The V and J genes are TRBV6-6 and TRBJ2-5; D remains unclear. The length of the CDR3 is 14 residues. CDR1 MNHNY and CDR2 SVGAGI come from the germline V gene (reference sequence).

There are many counts of this clonotype. This sequence joins TRBV7-2 and TRBJ2-7; D unclear. Per germline, CDR1 SGHTA and CDR2 FQGNSA. The V end lost 4 bases, the J end lost 2 bases, and 6 bases lay between the germline ends. This CDR3 contains 12 residues. The CDR3 protein is CASSSPTYEQYF. As DNA, the CDR3 is TGTGCCAGCAGCTCCCCGACCTACGAGCAGTACTTC.

This chain uses TRBV20-1 with TRBJ2-3, with 9 bases fitting TRBD1. After removal of 5 bases from V and 0 bases from J, the junction contained 6 bases not matched to a gene. Germline V gives CDR1 DFQATT, CDR2 SNEGSKA (reference sequence). The CDR3 is 15 residues long. In DNA form, the CDR3 reads TGCAGTGCTTTCAACAGGGGGCTTAGCACAGATACGCAGTATTTT. Its protein product is CSAFNRGLSTDTQYF.

On this clonotype itself: This may arise from a read error, as a much more abundant clone is one base away. The chain carries TRBV12-3 or TRBV12-4 and TRBJ2-3; D remains unclear. This CDR3 is 14 amino acids long. The CDR3 sequence: CARSLRPSGDTQYF. CDR3 nucleotide sequence: TGTGCCAGAAGTTTACGGCCCTCGGGAGATACGCAGTATTTT.

This clonotype has a count of ten or more. This chain joins TRBV12-3 or TRBV12-4 and TRBJ1-1, with D perhaps matching TRBD1 (5 bases). The CDR3 is 12 residues long. Trimming shortened V by 7 bases and J by 4 bases, and 10 bases separated the two germline ends. The CDR3 region is CASKRGFTEAFF. The DNA of the CDR3 is TGTGCCAGCAAGCGGGGGTTCACTGAAGCTTTCTTT.

The rearrangement uses TRBV11-1 and TRBJ1-2; 7 bases line up with TRBD1. With 4 bases clipped from V and 4 bases from J, the junction kept 3 bases outside the gene matches. Looked up from germline, CDR1 is SGHAT and CDR2 is FQDESV (reference sequence). The CDR3 consists of 13 residues. The chain's CDR3 is CASSSRTGYGYTF. The CDR3 coding sequence is TGTGCCAGCAGCTCCCGGACAGGCTATGGCTACACCTTC.